This T cell receptor (beta chain) comes out of a study of blood T cell repertoires in COVID-19. About the research overall: Samples representing acute and convalescent COVID-19 were sourced from the United States, Italy and Spain. Nucleic acid was either cDNA or gDNA, and it came from T cells, B-cell-depleted T cells, or PBMCs.

In the original processing: The authors estimated nucleated cell counts from reference gene primer amplification. TCRdb's copy holds only in-frame clones and misses some; the assay was immunoSEQ multiplex PCR. V and J calls and clone size follow that table, whereas D and trimming were derived from the DNA. Here the sample spans under 85,000 clones, 80% to 90% being singletons. This CDR3 region has 14 residues. From germline, CDR1 is MNHEY and CDR2 SVGEGT. V lost 1 base, J lost 11 bases, and 4 bases stayed unmatched. The clonotype comes from a man aged 50 to 60 with active COVID-19. The V call is TRBV6-2 or TRBV6-3, the J call TRBJ1-5; 11 bases are a match to TRBD1. Source material: peripheral blood. The CDR3 sequence is CASSYWTGGAAQHF. The CDR3 DNA reads TGTGCCAGCAGTTACTGGACAGGGGGCGCGGCCCAGCATTTT.